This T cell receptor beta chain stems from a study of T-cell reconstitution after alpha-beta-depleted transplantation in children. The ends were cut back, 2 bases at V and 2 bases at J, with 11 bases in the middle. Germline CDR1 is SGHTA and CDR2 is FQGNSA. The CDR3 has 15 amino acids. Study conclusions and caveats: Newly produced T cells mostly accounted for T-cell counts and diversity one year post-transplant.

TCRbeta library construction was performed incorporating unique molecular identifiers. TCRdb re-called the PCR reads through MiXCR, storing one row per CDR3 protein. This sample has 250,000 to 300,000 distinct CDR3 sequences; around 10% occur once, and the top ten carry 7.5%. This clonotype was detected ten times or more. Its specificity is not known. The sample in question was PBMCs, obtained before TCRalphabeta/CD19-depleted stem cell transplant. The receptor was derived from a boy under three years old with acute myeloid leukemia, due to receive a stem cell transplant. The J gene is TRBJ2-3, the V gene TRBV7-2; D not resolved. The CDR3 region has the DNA TGTGCCAGCAGCTTATATTGGGTATCCACAGATACGCAGTATTTT. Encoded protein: CASSLYWVSTDTQYF.